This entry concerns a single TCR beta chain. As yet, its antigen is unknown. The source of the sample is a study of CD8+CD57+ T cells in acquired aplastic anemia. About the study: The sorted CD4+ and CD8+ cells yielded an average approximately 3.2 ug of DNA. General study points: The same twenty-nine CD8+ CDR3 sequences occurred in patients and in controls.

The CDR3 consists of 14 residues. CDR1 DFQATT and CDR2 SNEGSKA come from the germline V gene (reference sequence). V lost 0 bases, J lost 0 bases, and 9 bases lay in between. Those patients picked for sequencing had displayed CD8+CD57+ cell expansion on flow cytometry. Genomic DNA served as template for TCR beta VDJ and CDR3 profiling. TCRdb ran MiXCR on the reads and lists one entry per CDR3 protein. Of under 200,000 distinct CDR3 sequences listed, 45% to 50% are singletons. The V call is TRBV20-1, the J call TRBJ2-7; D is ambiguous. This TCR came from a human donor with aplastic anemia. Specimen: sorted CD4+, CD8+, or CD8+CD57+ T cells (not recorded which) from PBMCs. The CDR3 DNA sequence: TGCAGTGCTAGAGAGAGAGCGCGCTCCTACGAGCAGTACTTC. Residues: CSARERARSYEQYF.